The following is a T cell receptor beta chain sequence with its context. Its antigen is not known. The data belong to a study of radiotherapy plus CTLA-4 blockade in lung cancer. Study details: In roughly 19% of patients, objective responses were seen; 30% to 35% had disease control.

Study-wide results and limits: The authors reported that early blood T cell clone dynamics, with interferon-beta, best predicted response. In blood, TCR clones derived from the tumor expanded after radiotherapy plus ipilimumab.

CDR1 is MNHEY, CDR2 SMNVEV, per germline (reference sequence). The CDR3 has 13 amino acids. Assay: immunoSEQ multiplex PCR; the TCRdb copy retains only in-frame clones and omits some. The data hold tens of thousands of clones, with 86% observed a single time. The rearrangement uses TRBV27 and TRBJ2-1; possible D gene TRBD2, 6 bases. This clonotype originated in a human donor with non-small cell lung cancer who had a partial response to radiotherapy plus ipilimumab. The sample in question was peripheral blood, obtained from a patient treated with radiotherapy plus ipilimumab. CDR3 DNA sequence: TGTGCAGCTATACCGGGACTCCACAATGAGCAGTTCTTC. Its protein product is CAAIPGLHNEQFF.